This record concerns one T cell receptor (beta chain) sequence. Its antigen is not known. This CDR3 has 15 residues. V shed 3 bases and J 4 bases; nucleotides not matched to a gene: 6. Naive CD4+ T cells were purified with Tregs depleted by CD25. After constant-region reverse-primer amplification, full-length variable regions underwent semi-nested PCR with Nested Universal Primer A. Via MiXCR, TCRdb re-called the 5' RACE reads, giving one row per CDR3 protein. Among almost 8,500 distinct CDR3 sequences, about 70% were seen once, and the ten largest hold 4.3%. Study conclusions and caveats: Greatest tumor Treg TCR overlap was with tumor naive CD4+ cells. The TCR gene usage of tumor memory CD4+ T cells clustered together with blood and lymph node memory CD4+ cells and with lymph node naive CD4+ cells.

This TCR was sampled from a female donor with breast cancer. V is TRBV12-3 or TRBV12-4 and J is TRBJ2-1; TRBD1 matches at 7 bases. The sample taken for sequencing was tumor-infiltrating naive CD4+ T cells sorted from the breast tumor. Sample subset: naive CD4+ T cells, CD4+CD45RA+CD25-. The CDR3 bases are TGTGCCAGCAGTTTCGGGGACAGCATATACAATGAGCAGTTCTTC. Its translation is CASSFGDSIYNEQFF.